This TCR beta chain was obtained from a study of blood T cell repertoires in COVID-19 (dated by TCRdb to 2020 to 2022). Background on the whole study: Samples covering the acute and convalescent phases of COVID-19 were provided by collaborators in the United States, Italy and Spain. The material from the prospective study consisted of cDNA or gDNA derived from T cells, B-cell-depleted T cells, or PBMCs. Deeply sampled blood TCRbeta repertoires from subjects exposed to, actively infected with, or recovered from COVID-19 were included in the dataset. The repertoires were made available in a free public database intended to serve as a resource for research on the immune response to SARS-CoV-2. The samples were drawn from two sources: the first 160 participants of the ongoing ImmuneRACE study, and 1,000 to 1,500 subjects contributed by 6 global collaborators. Nearly every sample came with metadata listing a de-identified subject ID, COVID-19 status, age in years and sex. Where HLA class I and class II types were available, the types were taken from metadata supplied by the sample provider, not from assay-based typing. Points the paper makes about the study in general: How much clinical and demographic metadata was included differed by source and by participant, and the metadata was provided uncurated.

Participants in the prospective study were aged about 18 to 90 years, lived in under 30 United States geographic areas, and enrolled through a virtual design. In the prospective study, participants were assigned to cohorts based on the clinical history participants reported in a screening survey and a study questionnaire. Exposed participants had been in contact, within 2 weeks of entering the study, with a person who had a PCR-confirmed or clinician-diagnosed case of COVID-19. In the prospective study, whole blood, serum and a nasopharyngeal or oropharyngeal swab were collected from each participant by mobile phlebotomists. Participants in the prospective study had the option to provide additional blood draws and questionnaires over an approximately 2-month period. Before DNA extraction, blood samples from the prospective study were shipped at room temperature or frozen. The CDR3 contains 13 residues, cysteine and phenylalanine counted. Only the CDR3 region is kept as DNA, spanning 39 bases read in frame from base 1. From a lookup of the germline V gene, CDR1 and CDR2 are MDHEN and SYDVKM. Trimming removed 7 bases from V and 4 bases from J, leaving 11 bases between the germline ends.

About this clone itself: Its antigen is still unknown. No much larger clone is present one base from it, and per-base qualities are unavailable.

TCRbeta CDR3 regions were amplified from genomic DNA by means of the immunoSEQ Assay, a bias-controlled multiplex PCR. As for the authors' bioinformatics: Nucleated cell counts per sample were estimated from amplification of reference gene primers within the assay. To quantify the absolute abundance of each unique TCRbeta CDR3 rearrangement, sequence reads were collapsed and filtered. For each sample, productive Simpson clonality was calculated by taking the square root of Simpson's diversity index across productive rearrangements. Here the immuneACCESS table is served through TCRdb, limited to in-frame sequences with V and J called. Missing clones are a known gap in these copies; in checked studies unresolved V genes cover under half, and the rest lacks a known reason. D and trimming come from the DNA, and the V and J calls and clone size come from that table. The sample has approximately 150,000 clones on record, approximately 83% of them singletons. Roughly 4.9% of the sample comes from the top ten.

This sequence was found in a man between 65 and 85 years old who had been exposed to COVID-19. What was sequenced was PBMCs or T cells enriched from blood (not recorded which). This sequence uses TRBV28 and TRBJ1-5, with no confident D gene call. The CDR3: CASTLPFNQPQHF. The nucleotide sequence reads as follows: TGTGCCAGCACCCTTCCCTTTAATCAGCCCCAGCATTTT.